A single sample is the source of the 8 T cell receptor beta chains below, sequenced in a study of identical twins. Using its own MiXCR run on the 5' RACE reads, TCRdb lists one record per CDR3 protein. The sample has 500,000 to 650,000 distinct CDR3 sequences, around 7.4% seen once. In addition, the sample was reused for a study of yellow fever vaccine responses in identical twins.

Sequencing used PBMCs. These receptors were obtained from a young woman in good health.

This clonotype has ten or more counts. The chain is built from TRBV29-1 and TRBJ1-4, with TRBD1 identical over 7 bases. Germline loops: CDR1 SQVTM, CDR2 ANQGSEA. The ends lost 7 bases at V and 8 bases at J; junction bases unmatched: 7. CDR3 size: 12 residues. Here the CDR3 reads CSAMAGGEKLFF. The CDR3 DNA reads TGCAGCGCCATGGCAGGGGGAGAAAAACTGTTTTTT.

V is TRBV7-9 and J is TRBJ2-1; a weak D match, TRBD2 (5 bases). V gave up 2 bases and J gave up 8 bases, with 19 bases separating them. Germline CDR1 and CDR2: SEHNR and FQNEAQ (reference sequence). This CDR3 has 16 residues. The CDR3 protein is CASSLFDYLTGHEQFF. For the CDR3, the DNA is TGTGCCAGCAGCTTATTTGACTACCTTACGGGCCATGAGCAGTTCTTC.

This clonotype was seen a handful of times. The chain recombines TRBV6-5 with TRBJ2-5, with TRBD2 matching over 7 bases. Germline values: CDR1 MNHEY, CDR2 SVGAGI. This CDR3 has 16 amino acids. With 2 bases clipped from V and 2 bases from J, the junction kept 8 bases outside the gene matches. CDR3 in amino acids: CASSYRRGVSQETQYF. The CDR3 nucleotides read TGTGCCAGCAGTTACCGCCGGGGGGTGTCTCAAGAGACCCAGTACTTC.

This clonotype turned up a few times. The chain uses TRBV5-1 and TRBJ1-1; 8 nucleotides agree with TRBD1. The trim removed 5 bases at V and 11 bases at J, leaving 11 bases unmatched. The length of the CDR3 is 13 residues. Germline assignment: CDR1 SGHRS and CDR2 YFSETQ. Here the CDR3 DNA reads TGCGCCAGCAGACCCGGACAGGGAGGGATGGCTTTCTTT. Amino acids: CASRPGQGGMAFF.

This chain's CDR3 is CASSSISGGPTDTQYF. The CDR3, as DNA: TGTGCCAGCAGCTCCATTAGCGGGGGGCCGACAGATACGCAGTATTTT. J is TRBJ2-3 and V is TRBV7-6, with TRBD2 matching over 10 bases. This CDR3 region has 16 residues. Trimming at V came to 4 bases and at J to 3 bases, leaving 7 bases not matched to a gene. Germline values: CDR1 SGHVS, CDR2 FNYEAQ.

The chain is built from TRBV3-1 and TRBJ1-6; 9 bases line up with TRBD1. Germline assignment: CDR1 LGHDT and CDR2 YNNKEL (reference sequence). After removal of 3 bases from V and 9 bases from J, the junction contained 6 bases not matched to a gene. The CDR3 loop spans 15 amino acids. Here the CDR3 reads CASSHGTGYFSPLHF. The CDR3, as DNA: TGTGCCAGCAGCCACGGGACAGGGTATTTTTCACCCCTCCACTTT.

This rearrangement joins TRBV20-1 to TRBJ2-1, with 7 positions matching TRBD1. Germline V gene lookup returns CDR1 DFQATT and CDR2 SNEGSKA (reference sequence). The CDR3 contains 14 residues. The J segment lost 9 bases and the V segment lost 6 bases, leaving 14 bases of the junction unmatched. CDR3 protein: CSASRDSRNGEQFF. The CDR3 DNA reads TGCAGTGCCAGTCGGGACAGTCGCAATGGTGAGCAGTTCTTC.

The J gene is TRBJ2-1, the V gene TRBV3-1; 9 nucleotides agree with TRBD2. V was clipped by 1 base and J by 5 bases; unmatched bases: 12. Germline V lookup: CDR1 LGHDT, CDR2 YNNKEL (reference sequence). The CDR3 covers 18 residues. The CDR3 DNA reads TGTGCCAGCAGCCAAGTGGGAAGGGGGCGGGGGGGCAACAATGAGCAGTTCTTC. It codes for CASSQVGRGRGGNNEQFF.